These T cell receptor beta chains were read from a single sample in a study of T cell repertoires in cytomegalovirus infection. TCRdb independently ran MiXCR on the reads; one entry per CDR3 protein. The sample has roughly 100,000 distinct CDR3 sequences, about 15% seen once. The sample was PBMCs. The origin of the receptors is a human donor in good health (CMV status not recorded). Some clones in this sample may be carry-over from other donors' samples. The CDR3 runs from the conserved cysteine through the conserved F or W. Each record gives: J gene, V gene, clone size, D gene, CDR3 protein, CDR3 DNA. The D gene is left open where the match is weak. Clone size appears in some rows only: once, few, many, or a class for an expanded clone.

>TRBJ2-5|TRBV7-8|many|TRBD1
CASSPDGNRGWETQYF
TGTGCCAGCAGCCCCGACGGAAACAGGGGGTGGGAGACCCAGTACTTC
>TRBJ2-1|TRBV12-3/TRBV12-4|many|-
CASRRHPSSYNEQFF
TGTGCCAGCAGAAGACACCCTTCATCCTACAATGAGCAGTTCTTC
>TRBJ1-2|TRBV7-6|many|TRBD1
CASSLDRGNGYTF
TGTGCCAGCAGCTTAGACAGGGGGAATGGCTACACCTTC
>TRBJ1-1|TRBV6-6|-|TRBD1
CASSSRTGGLNTEAFF
TGTGCCAGCAGTTCCCGGACAGGGGGCCTGAACACTGAAGCTTTCTTT
>TRBJ2-1|TRBV25-1|-|-
CARSEWYEQFF
TGTGCCCGCAGTGAATGGTATGAGCAGTTCTTC
>TRBJ1-6|TRBV5-1|-|-
CASSLRPGTVNSPLHF
TGCGCCAGCAGCCTTAGACCCGGGACGGTGAACTCACCCCTCCACTTT
>TRBJ1-1|TRBV28|-|-
CASSLPHGRAEAFF
TGTGCCAGCAGTTTACCTCACGGGAGGGCTGAAGCTTTCTTT
>TRBJ1-1|TRBV10-3|-|TRBD1
CAISLTGETTEAFF
TGTGCCATCAGTTTGACAGGGGAAACCACTGAAGCTTTCTTT
>TRBJ2-7|TRBV30|few|TRBD2
CAWSPSPTREGYF
TGTGCCTGGAGTCCGTCACCGACCCGGGAGGGGTACTTC
>TRBJ1-5|TRBV12-3/TRBV12-4|many|TRBD1
CASSRDRPTDYQPQHF
TGTGCCAGCAGTCGGGACAGGCCCACCGACTATCAGCCCCAGCATTTT
>TRBJ2-5|TRBV7-2|few|-
CASSPNVVAETQYF
TGTGCCAGCAGCCCTAATGTGGTAGCAGAGACCCAGTACTTC
>TRBJ1-2|TRBV6-2/TRBV6-3|-|-
CASSYSDSYYGYTF
TGTGCCAGCAGTTACTCGGACAGTTACTATGGCTACACCTTC
>TRBJ1-5|TRBV6-6|many|-
CASSRGENNQPQHF
TGTGCCAGCAGCCGGGGGGAGAATAATCAGCCCCAGCATTTT
>TRBJ2-5|TRBV3-1|few|-
CASSQLQIYQETQYF
TGTGCCAGCAGCCAATTACAGATTTACCAAGAGACCCAGTACTTC
>TRBJ1-1|TRBV4-1|few|-
CASSQIGRNTEAFF
TGCGCCAGCAGCCAGATCGGACGAAACACTGAAGCTTTCTTT
>TRBJ2-7|TRBV14|few|-
CASSYSTSSYEQYF
TGTGCCAGCAGCTATTCGACAAGCTCCTACGAGCAGTACTTC
>TRBJ2-4|TRBV7-2|many|TRBD2
CASSRTSGGAEGAKNIQYF
TGTGCCAGCAGCCGTACTAGCGGGGGGGCCGAAGGGGCCAAAAACATTCAGTACTTC
>TRBJ1-2|TRBV7-2|many|TRBD1
CASRGPGQVFYGYTF
TGTGCCAGCAGGGGTCCGGGACAGGTCTTCTATGGCTACACCTTC
>TRBJ1-2|TRBV7-2|many|-
CASSLAGDGYTF
TGTGCCAGCAGCTTAGCAGGAGATGGCTACACCTTC
>TRBJ2-6|TRBV7-3|-|-
CASSLYGDAFSGANVLTF
TGTGCCAGCAGCTTATATGGGGACGCTTTCTCTGGGGCCAACGTCCTGACTTTC
>TRBJ2-2|TRBV12-3/TRBV12-4|-|-
CASSRGGTTNTGELFF
TGTGCCAGCAGTAGAGGGGGGACAACCAACACCGGGGAGCTGTTTTTT
>TRBJ2-1|TRBV6-2/TRBV6-3|few|-
CASSYPRGLNNEQFF
TGTGCCAGCAGTTACCCTAGGGGCCTTAACAATGAGCAGTTCTTC
>TRBJ2-1|TRBV20-1|-|-
CSARDSQGYTYNEQFF
TGCAGTGCTAGAGATTCTCAGGGGTACACCTACAATGAGCAGTTCTTC
>TRBJ2-7|TRBV6-1|-|TRBD2
CASSEILGRAYEQYF
TGTGCCAGCAGTGAAATACTTGGGAGGGCCTACGAGCAGTACTTC
>TRBJ1-4|TRBV4-1|-|TRBD1
CASSPTGVVEKLFF
TGCGCCAGCTCCCCGACAGGGGTGGTTGAAAAACTGTTTTTT
>TRBJ2-5|TRBV2|-|-
CASSEGQWETQYF
TGTGCCAGCAGTGAAGGACAGTGGGAGACCCAGTACTTC
>TRBJ2-1|TRBV28|-|TRBD1
CASSLWEGTGVLGEQFF
TGTGCCAGCAGTTTGTGGGAAGGGACAGGGGTGCTTGGTGAGCAGTTCTTC
>TRBJ2-7|TRBV25-1|few|-
CASSDPGTFSYEQYF
TGTGCCAGCAGTGACCCTGGGACGTTTTCCTACGAGCAGTACTTC
>TRBJ2-2|TRBV2|many|-
CASSLTDPDTGELFF
TGTGCCAGCAGCCTGACCGACCCGGACACCGGGGAGCTGTTTTTT
>TRBJ2-5|TRBV12-3/TRBV12-4|many|-
CASGQETALGETQYF
TGTGCCAGCGGCCAAGAGACAGCCCTGGGAGAGACCCAGTACTTC
>TRBJ1-2|TRBV6-5|-|-
CASSPTGRTYGYTF
TGTGCCAGCAGTCCTACCGGACGGACTTATGGCTACACCTTC
>TRBJ2-6|TRBV6-6|few|-
CASAAISSGANVLTF
TGTGCCAGCGCTGCAATCTCCTCTGGGGCCAACGTCCTGACTTTC
>TRBJ1-2|TRBV5-4|many|TRBD1
CASSLAAGTGAGYTF
TGTGCCAGCAGCTTGGCCGCGGGGACAGGGGCCGGCTACACCTTC
>TRBJ1-5|TRBV28|few|-
CASAMSNQPQHF
TGTGCCAGCGCCATGAGCAATCAGCCCCAGCATTTT
>TRBJ2-3|TRBV7-2|many|TRBD1
CASSTGTGVTDTQYF
TGTGCCAGCAGCACCGGGACAGGGGTTACAGATACGCAGTATTTT
>TRBJ2-2|TRBV28|-|-
CASNRVTGELFF
TGTGCCAGCAACAGGGTGACCGGGGAGCTGTTTTTT
>TRBJ2-1|TRBV29-1|-|-
CSVRGDAYNEQFF
TGCAGCGTTAGGGGCGACGCCTACAATGAGCAGTTCTTC
>TRBJ2-3|TRBV2|few|-
CANWGPDTQYF
TGTGCCAACTGGGGGCCAGATACGCAGTATTTT
>TRBJ1-1|TRBV6-6|many|-
CASGIPMNTEAFF
TGTGCCAGCGGGATACCCATGAACACTGAAGCTTTCTTT
>TRBJ2-5|TRBV6-1|-|TRBD2
CASSWTASGGQETQYF
TGTGCCAGCAGTTGGACCGCTAGCGGGGGACAAGAGACCCAGTACTTC
>TRBJ1-1|TRBV14|-|-
CASSQLRGVEAFF
TGTGCCAGCAGCCAACTGCGGGGGGTTGAAGCTTTCTTT
>TRBJ2-3|TRBV7-2|many|-
CASRNKPSTDTQYF
TGTGCCAGCAGGAACAAGCCTAGCACAGATACGCAGTATTTT
>TRBJ2-7|TRBV12-3/TRBV12-4|many|-
CASRPQGGDEQYF
TGTGCCAGCAGACCGCAGGGGGGCGACGAGCAGTACTTC
>TRBJ2-7|TRBV12-3/TRBV12-4|many|TRBD1
CASSLTGGSYEQYF
TGTGCCAGCAGTTTAACAGGGGGCTCCTACGAGCAGTACTTC
>TRBJ2-4|TRBV28|few|-
CASKGGQRNIQYF
TGTGCCAGCAAAGGGGGGCAGAGGAACATTCAGTACTTC
>TRBJ2-2|TRBV7-3|many|-
CASSLTNPGNTGELFF
TGTGCCAGCAGCTTAACTAACCCTGGGAACACCGGGGAGCTGTTTTTT
>TRBJ2-1|TRBV4-1|-|TRBD1
CASSYRGDEQFF
TGCGCCAGCAGCTACAGGGGAGATGAGCAGTTCTTC